What follows describes a single T cell receptor (beta chain). The antigen it recognizes is unknown. No base quality information exists; no much larger clone differs at one position. Peripheral blood CD8+ and CD4+ T cells from healthy donors, Susac syndrome patients and multiple sclerosis patients were profiled by high-throughput TCR beta sequencing. The Susac syndrome patients fulfilled recently defined diagnostic criteria for either definite or probable disease. CD8+ TEMRA cells were enriched by FACS, while bulk CD8+ and CD4+ T cells were purified by magnetic negative isolation. Blood was collected in EDTA tubes and processed within 24 hours, with PBMCs isolated through density gradient centrifugation. PBMCs intended for TCR sequencing were cryopreserved in liquid nitrogen and were subsequently thawed in a 37 degrees C water bath. The sorted or isolated CD4+, CD8+ and CD8+ TEMRA cells reached a purity of at least 90%.

The sample belongs to a study of CD8 T cells in Susac syndrome (dated by TCRdb to the late 2010s). For context, the study as a whole: Among the Susac syndrome patients who were sequenced, clinically active disease was present in roughly six and clinical remission was observed in eight. At the time of blood withdrawal, Susac syndrome patients were either therapy-naive, taking corticosteroids (with some also receiving IVIg), or on IVIg alone. Repertoire sequencing was used to test whether CD8+ T cell activation and differentiation in Susac syndrome was antigen driven. The clonality of the CD8+ T cell repertoire was compared across approximately twelve healthy donors, roughly 14 Susac syndrome patients and 15 multiple sclerosis patients.

The full study reports these points: Clonal expansion was observed in Susac syndrome CD8+ repertoires, with the highest expansion in CD8+ TEMRA cells and greater expansion in clinically active than in remitting patients. The study acknowledged that relatively few individuals were included in the TCR sequencing and HLA analysis. Looking at Susac-specific public clones, the researchers identified roughly 17 in the total CD8+ repertoire and a few in the CD8+ TEMRA repertoire.

RNA was extracted using the RNeasy kit, and about 0.45 to 1 ug of the RNA was reverse transcribed with random hexamers. The immunoSEQ multiplex PCR assay, covering 54 Vbeta and 13 Jbeta segments, was used to amplify TCR beta CDR3 regions. Bias from PCR amplification was corrected by using a synthetic template baseline for primer optimization and for computational correction. Per the original workflow: Reads were assigned to V, D and J genes according to IMGT and analyzed in immunoSEQ Analyzer, with only productive sequences retained. Clonality was computed as one minus Shannon entropy normalized by log2 of the number of productive unique sequences. For each patient and control, public and private clones were evaluated within the 100 most prevalent clones. Susac-specific clones were defined as absent from healthy and MS cohorts, roughly 1,100 published viral clones and other ImmuneACCESS disease sequences. The public reads were run again by TCRdb, first through fastp at Q25 and then through MiXCR, and only productive beta chains were kept. Each CDR3 protein gets just one entry, which takes the most common genes and DNA from the rows behind it. What appears here as the V and J calls and clone size reflects TCRdb's work, not the paper's. The sample records about 76,000 distinct CDR3 sequences, approximately 93% of which are singletons. The ten biggest clones cover around 0.45% of the sample.

What was sequenced was CD8+ T cells from PBMCs. The TCR sequence derives from a human donor with Susac syndrome.

The nucleotide sequence is TGTGCCACCAGTGATTTACAGGGGGCCCCTTACAATGAGCAGTTCTTC. The resulting protein is CATSDLQGAPYNEQFF. The chain is made from TRBV24-1 and TRBJ2-1, with TRBD1 matching 9 junction bases. The germline V gene encodes CDR1 KGHDR and CDR2 SFDVKD. From the cysteine up to the phenylalanine, the CDR3 has a length of 16 residues. Only the CDR3 portion is preserved as DNA: 48 bases, with reading frame beginning at the first base. V and J are trimmed by 1 base and 4 bases, and the gene matches miss 4 bases of the junction.